This T cell receptor (beta chain) is from a study of blood T cell repertoires in COVID-19. In the study's own analysis: Quantification of nucleated cells was approximated via reference gene primer amplification. Generated by immunoSEQ multiplex PCR, the TCRdb table keeps only in-frame clones and is missing some. V and J calls and clone size follow that table, whereas D and trimming were derived from the DNA. This sample has around 72,000 clones, with 86% found just once. In germline, CDR1 is KGHDR, CDR2 SFDVKD. The germline V and J ends were trimmed by 4 bases and 8 bases, with 13 bases remaining between them. This CDR3 has 14 amino acids.

This TCR came from a man between 65 and 85 years old with active or convalescent COVID-19. The sample comprised peripheral blood. V and J are TRBV24-1 and TRBJ2-2; D is unresolved. The CDR3 DNA follows: TGTGCCACCAGTGACCTAAGGCGGTCTGGGGAGCTGTTTTTT. It encodes CATSDLRRSGELFF.